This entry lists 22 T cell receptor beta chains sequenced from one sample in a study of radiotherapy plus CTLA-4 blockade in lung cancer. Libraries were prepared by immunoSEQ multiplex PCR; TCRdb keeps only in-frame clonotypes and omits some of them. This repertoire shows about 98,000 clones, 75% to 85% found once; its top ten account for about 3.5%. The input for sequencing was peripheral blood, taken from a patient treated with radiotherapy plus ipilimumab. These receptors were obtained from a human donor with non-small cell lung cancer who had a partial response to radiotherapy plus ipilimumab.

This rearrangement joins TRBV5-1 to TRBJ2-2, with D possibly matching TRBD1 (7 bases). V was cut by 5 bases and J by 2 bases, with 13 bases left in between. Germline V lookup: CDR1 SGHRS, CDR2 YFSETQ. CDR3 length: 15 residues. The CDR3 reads CASRRDSPNTGELFF. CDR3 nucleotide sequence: TGCGCCAGCAGGCGGGACAGCCCAAACACCGGGGAGCTGTTTTTT.

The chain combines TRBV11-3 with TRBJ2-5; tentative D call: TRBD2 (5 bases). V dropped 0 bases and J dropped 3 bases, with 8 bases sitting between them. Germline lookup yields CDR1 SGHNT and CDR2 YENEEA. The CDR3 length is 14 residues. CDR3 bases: TGTGCCAGCAGCTTAGATCGGACTGAAGAGACCCAGTACTTC. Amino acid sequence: CASSLDRTEETQYF.

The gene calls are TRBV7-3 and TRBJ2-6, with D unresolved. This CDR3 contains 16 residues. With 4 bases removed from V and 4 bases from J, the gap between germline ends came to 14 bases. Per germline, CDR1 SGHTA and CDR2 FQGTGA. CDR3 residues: CASSYERPYGANVLTF. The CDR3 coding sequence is TGTGCCAGCAGCTACGAGAGGCCCTACGGGGCCAACGTCCTGACTTTC. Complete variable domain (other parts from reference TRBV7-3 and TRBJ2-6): GAGVSQTPSNKVTEKGKYVELRCDPISGHTALYWYRQSLGQGPEFLIYFQGTGAADDSGLPNDRFFAVRPEGSVSTLKIQRTERGDSAVYLCASSYERPYGANVLTFGAGSRLTVL.

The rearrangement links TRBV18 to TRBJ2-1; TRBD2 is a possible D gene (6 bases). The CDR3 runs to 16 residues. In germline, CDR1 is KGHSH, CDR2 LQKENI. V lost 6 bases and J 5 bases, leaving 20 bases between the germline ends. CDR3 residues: CASSLGRGKINNEQFF. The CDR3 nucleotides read TGTGCCAGCTCCCTCGGGAGAGGGAAAATAAACAATGAGCAGTTCTTC.

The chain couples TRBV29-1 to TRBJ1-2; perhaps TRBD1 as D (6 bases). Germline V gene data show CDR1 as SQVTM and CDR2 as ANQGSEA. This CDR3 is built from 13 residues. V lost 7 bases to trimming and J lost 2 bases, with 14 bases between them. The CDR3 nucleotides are TGCAGCGCATTAATTCAGGGGAACTATGGCTACACCTTC. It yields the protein CSALIQGNYGYTF.

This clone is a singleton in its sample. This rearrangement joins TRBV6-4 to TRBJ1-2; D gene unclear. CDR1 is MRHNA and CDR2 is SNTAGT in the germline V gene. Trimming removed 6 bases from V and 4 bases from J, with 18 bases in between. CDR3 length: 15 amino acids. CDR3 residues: CASSVDRGSIYGYTF. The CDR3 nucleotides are TGTGCCAGCAGCGTTGACCGGGGAAGTATCTATGGCTACACCTTC.

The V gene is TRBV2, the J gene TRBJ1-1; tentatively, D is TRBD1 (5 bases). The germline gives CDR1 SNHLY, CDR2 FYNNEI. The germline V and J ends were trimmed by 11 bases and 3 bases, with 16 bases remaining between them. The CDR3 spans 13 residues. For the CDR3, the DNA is TGTGCCGTTAGCCCGGGGGGTGACACTGAAGCTTTCTTT. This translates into CAVSPGGDTEAFF.

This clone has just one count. CDR3 protein: CASRQLAKNIQYF. The CDR3 region has the DNA TGTGCCAGCAGACAGTTAGCCAAAAACATTCAGTACTTC. The chain joins TRBV6-5 to TRBJ2-4; no clear D gene. Trimming stripped 6 bases from V and 0 bases from J, with 6 bases between. In germline, CDR1 is MNHEY, CDR2 SVGAGI. The CDR3 consists of 13 residues.

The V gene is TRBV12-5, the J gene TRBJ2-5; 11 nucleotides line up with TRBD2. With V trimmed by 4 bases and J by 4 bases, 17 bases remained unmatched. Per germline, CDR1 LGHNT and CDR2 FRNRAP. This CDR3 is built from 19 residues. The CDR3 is CASGYSLVAGGPGTETQYF. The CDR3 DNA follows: TGTGCTAGTGGTTATTCTCTAGTAGCGGGAGGGCCCGGGACAGAGACCCAGTACTTC.

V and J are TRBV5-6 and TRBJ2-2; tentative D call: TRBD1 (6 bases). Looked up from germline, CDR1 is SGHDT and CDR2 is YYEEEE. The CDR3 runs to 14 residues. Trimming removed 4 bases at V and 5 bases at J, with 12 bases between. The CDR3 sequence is CASSLDTGTGELFF. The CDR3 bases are TGTGCCAGCAGCCTTGACACAGGGACCGGGGAGCTGTTTTTT.

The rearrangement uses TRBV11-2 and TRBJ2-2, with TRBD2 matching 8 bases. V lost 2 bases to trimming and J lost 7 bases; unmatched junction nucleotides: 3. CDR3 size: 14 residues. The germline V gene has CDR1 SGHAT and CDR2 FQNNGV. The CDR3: CASSLRGGGGELFF. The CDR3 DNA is TGTGCCAGCAGCTTACGGGGGGGAGGCGGGGAGCTGTTTTTT.

CDR3 sequence reads: CASSYRLAGDEQYF. DNA of the CDR3: TGTGCCAGCAGTTACCGGCTAGCGGGGGACGAGCAGTACTTC. The V gene is TRBV6-6, the J gene TRBJ2-7, with 10 positions matching TRBD2. The CDR3 loop spans 14 amino acids. V trimming: 2 bases; J trimming: 5 bases; junction bases outside the gene matches: 3. Germline lookup yields CDR1 MNHNY and CDR2 SVGAGI (reference sequence).

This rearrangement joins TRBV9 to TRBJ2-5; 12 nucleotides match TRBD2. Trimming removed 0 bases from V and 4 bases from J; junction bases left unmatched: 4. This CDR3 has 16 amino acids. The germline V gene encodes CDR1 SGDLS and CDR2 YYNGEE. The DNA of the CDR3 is TGTGCCAGCAGCGTAGGTGCTAGCGGGAGGGGAGAGACCCAGTACTTC. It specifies CASSVGASGRGETQYF.

In DNA form, the CDR3 reads TGTGCCAGCAGCTTAGTGGAGGGGCAAGCCTACGAGCAGTACTTC. As protein: CASSLVEGQAYEQYF. The chain has TRBV7-9 and TRBJ2-7; D is perhaps TRBD2 (6 bases). The germline V and J ends were trimmed by 1 base and 2 bases, with 12 bases remaining between them. In germline, CDR1 is SEHNR, CDR2 FQNEAQ (reference sequence). The CDR3 has 15 amino acids.

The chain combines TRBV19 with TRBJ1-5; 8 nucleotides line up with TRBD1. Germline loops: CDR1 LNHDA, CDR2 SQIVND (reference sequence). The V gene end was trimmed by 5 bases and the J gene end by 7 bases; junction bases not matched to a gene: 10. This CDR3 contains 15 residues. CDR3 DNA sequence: TGTGCCAGTAGTTCCCGGACAGGGCAGGGACAGCCCCAGCATTTT. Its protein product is CASSSRTGQGQPQHF. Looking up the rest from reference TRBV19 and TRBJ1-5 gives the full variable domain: DGGITQSPKYLFRKEGQNVTLSCEQNLNHDAMYWYRQDPGQGLRLIYYSQIVNDFQKGDIAEGYSVSREKKESFPLTVTSAQKNPTAFYLCASSSRTGQGQPQHFGDGTRLSIL.

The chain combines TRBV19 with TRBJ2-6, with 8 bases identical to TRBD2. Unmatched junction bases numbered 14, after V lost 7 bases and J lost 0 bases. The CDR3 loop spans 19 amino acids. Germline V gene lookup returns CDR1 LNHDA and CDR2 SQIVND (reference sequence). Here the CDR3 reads CASTEELAEVISGANVLTF. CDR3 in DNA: TGTGCCAGTACCGAAGAACTAGCGGAGGTGATCTCTGGGGCCAACGTCCTGACTTTC.

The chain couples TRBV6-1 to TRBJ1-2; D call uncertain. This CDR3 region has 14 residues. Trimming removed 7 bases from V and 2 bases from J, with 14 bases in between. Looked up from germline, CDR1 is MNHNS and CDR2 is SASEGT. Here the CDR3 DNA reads TGTGCCAGCAAAGACAATAACCTGAACTATGGCTACACCTTC. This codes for CASKDNNLNYGYTF.

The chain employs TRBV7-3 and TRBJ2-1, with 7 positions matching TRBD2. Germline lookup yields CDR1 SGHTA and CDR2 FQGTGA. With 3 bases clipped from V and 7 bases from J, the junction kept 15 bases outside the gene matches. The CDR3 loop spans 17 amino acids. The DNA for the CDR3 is TGTGCCAGCAGCTTTCAACCTACTAGCGAGATTTGGAATGAGCAGTTCTTC. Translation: CASSFQPTSEIWNEQFF.

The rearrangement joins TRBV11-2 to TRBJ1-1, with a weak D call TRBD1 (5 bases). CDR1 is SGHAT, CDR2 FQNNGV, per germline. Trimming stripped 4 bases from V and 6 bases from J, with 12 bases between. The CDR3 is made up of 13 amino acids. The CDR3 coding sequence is TGTGCCAGCAGCTATACGGGGGTCGCTGAAGCTTTCTTT. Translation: CASSYTGVAEAFF.

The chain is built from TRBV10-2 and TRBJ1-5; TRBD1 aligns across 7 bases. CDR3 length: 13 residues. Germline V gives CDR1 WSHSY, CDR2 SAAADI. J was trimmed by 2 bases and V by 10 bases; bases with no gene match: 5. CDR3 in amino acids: CATGTVGNQPQHF. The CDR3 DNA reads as TGCGCCACCGGGACAGTAGGCAATCAGCCCCAGCATTTT.

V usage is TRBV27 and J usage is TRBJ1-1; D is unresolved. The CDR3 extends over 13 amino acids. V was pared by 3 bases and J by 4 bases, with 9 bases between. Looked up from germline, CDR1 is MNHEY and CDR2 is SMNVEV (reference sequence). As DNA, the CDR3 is TGTGCCAGCAGTTTGCGAGGTTTCACTGAAGCTTTCTTT. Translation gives CASSLRGFTEAFF.

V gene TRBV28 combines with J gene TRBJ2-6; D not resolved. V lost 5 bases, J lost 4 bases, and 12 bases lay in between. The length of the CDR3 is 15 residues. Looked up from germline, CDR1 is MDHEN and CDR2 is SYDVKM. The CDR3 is CASSPTGLGANVLTF. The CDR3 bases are TGTGCCAGCAGTCCGACTGGCCTGGGGGCCAACGTCCTGACTTTC. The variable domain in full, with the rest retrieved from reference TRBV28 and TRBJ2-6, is DVKVTQSSRYLVKRTGEKVFLECVQDMDHENMFWYRQDPGLGLRLIYFSYDVKMKEKGDIPEGYSVSREKKERFSLILESASTNQTSMYLCASSPTGLGANVLTFGAGSRLTVL.